The T cell receptor beta chain described here comes from a study of blood T cell repertoires in COVID-19. Study at large: T cells, B-cell-depleted T cells, or PBMCs provided the cDNA or gDNA that served as material.

In the source study's methods: Reference gene primers were amplified, and this amplification served to estimate nucleated cell counts. Some clones are missing from TCRdb's copy, which holds only in-frame ones; the method was immunoSEQ multiplex PCR. V, J and clone size reflect that table, while D and trimming were determined from the DNA. Among about 160,000 clones listed, about nine tenths were seen once. The J segment lost 1 base and the V segment lost 3 bases, leaving 16 bases of the junction unmatched. This CDR3 contains 19 residues. Looked up from germline, CDR1 is KGHSH and CDR2 is LQKENI. The gene calls are TRBV18 and TRBJ2-7, with TRBD2 matching over 9 bases. The receptor's source is a woman aged 55 to 70 who had recovered from COVID-19. Sequencing used peripheral blood. In DNA, the CDR3 is TGTGCCAGCTCACCCGGCAACGGGCCTAGCGGGATCTTTTCCTACGAGCAGTACTTC. It yields the protein CASSPGNGPSGIFSYEQYF.